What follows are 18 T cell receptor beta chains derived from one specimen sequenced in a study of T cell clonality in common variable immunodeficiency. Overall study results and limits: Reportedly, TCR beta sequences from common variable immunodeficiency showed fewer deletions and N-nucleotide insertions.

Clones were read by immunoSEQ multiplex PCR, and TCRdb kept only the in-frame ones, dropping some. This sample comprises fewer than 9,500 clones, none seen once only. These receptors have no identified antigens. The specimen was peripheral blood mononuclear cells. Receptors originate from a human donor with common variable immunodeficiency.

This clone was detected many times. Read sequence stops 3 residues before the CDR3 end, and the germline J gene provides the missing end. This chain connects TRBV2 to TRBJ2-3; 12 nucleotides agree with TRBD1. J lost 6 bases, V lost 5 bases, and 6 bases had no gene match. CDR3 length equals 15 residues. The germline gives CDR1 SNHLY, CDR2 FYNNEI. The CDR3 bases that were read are TGTGCCAGCAGTTCCGGGACAGGGGGCGCGGATACG. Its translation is CASSSGTGGADT. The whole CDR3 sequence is CASSSGTGGADTQYF. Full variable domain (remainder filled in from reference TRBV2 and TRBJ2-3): EPEVTQTPSHQVTQMGQEVILRCVPISNHLYFYWYRQILGQKVEFLVSFYNNEISEKSEIFDDQFSVERPDGSNFTLKIRSTKLEDSAMYFCASSSGTGGADTQYFGPGTRLTVL.

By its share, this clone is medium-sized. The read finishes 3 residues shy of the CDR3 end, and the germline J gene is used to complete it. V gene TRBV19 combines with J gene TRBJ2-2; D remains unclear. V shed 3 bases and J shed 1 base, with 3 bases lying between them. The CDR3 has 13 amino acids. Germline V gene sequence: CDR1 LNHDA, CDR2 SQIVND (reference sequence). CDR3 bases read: TGTGCCAGTAGTATTCAGAACACCGGGGAG. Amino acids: CASSIQNTGE. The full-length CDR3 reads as CASSIQNTGELFF.

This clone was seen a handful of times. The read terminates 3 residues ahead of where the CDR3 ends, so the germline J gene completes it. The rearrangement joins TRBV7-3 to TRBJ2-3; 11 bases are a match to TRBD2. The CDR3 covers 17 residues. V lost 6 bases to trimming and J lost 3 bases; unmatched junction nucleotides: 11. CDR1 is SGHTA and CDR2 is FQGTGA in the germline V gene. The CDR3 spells CASSPYLAGGGTDTQYF. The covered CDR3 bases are TGTGCCAGCAGTCCTTACCTAGCGGGAGGCGGGACAGATACG.

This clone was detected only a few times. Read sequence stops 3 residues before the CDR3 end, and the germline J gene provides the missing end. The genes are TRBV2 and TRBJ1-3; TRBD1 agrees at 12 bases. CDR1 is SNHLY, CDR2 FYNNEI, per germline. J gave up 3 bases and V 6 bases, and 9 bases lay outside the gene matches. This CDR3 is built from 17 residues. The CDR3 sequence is CASSAGQGASVGNTIYF. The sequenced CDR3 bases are TGTGCCAGCAGCGCGGGACAGGGGGCAAGCGTTGGAAACACC. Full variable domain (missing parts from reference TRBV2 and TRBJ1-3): EPEVTQTPSHQVTQMGQEVILRCVPISNHLYFYWYRQILGQKVEFLVSFYNNEISEKSEIFDDQFSVERPDGSNFTLKIRSTKLEDSAMYFCASSAGQGASVGNTIYFGEGSWLTVV.

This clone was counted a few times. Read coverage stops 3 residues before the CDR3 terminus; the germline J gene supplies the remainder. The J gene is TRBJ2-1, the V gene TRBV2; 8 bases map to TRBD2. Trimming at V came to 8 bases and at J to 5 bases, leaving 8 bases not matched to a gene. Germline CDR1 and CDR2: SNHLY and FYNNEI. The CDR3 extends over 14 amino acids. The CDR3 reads CASGGGKANNEQFF. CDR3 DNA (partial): TGTGCCAGCGGCGGGGGGAAAGCCAACAATGAG.

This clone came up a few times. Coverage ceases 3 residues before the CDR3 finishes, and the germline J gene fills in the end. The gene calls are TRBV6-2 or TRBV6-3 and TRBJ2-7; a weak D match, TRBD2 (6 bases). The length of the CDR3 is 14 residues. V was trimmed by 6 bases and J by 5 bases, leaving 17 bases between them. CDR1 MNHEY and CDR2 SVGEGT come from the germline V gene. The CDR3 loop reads CASSRWGDSDEQYF. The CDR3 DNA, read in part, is TGTGCCAGCAGCCGCTGGGGGGATTCTGACGAG.

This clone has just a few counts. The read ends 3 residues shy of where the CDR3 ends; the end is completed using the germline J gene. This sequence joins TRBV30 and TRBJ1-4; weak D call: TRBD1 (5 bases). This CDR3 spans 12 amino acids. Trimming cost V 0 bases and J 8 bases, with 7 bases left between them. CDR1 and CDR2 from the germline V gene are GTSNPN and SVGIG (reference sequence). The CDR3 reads CAWSVRGEKLFF. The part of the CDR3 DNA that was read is TGTGCCTGGAGTGTGCGGGGCGAAAAA.

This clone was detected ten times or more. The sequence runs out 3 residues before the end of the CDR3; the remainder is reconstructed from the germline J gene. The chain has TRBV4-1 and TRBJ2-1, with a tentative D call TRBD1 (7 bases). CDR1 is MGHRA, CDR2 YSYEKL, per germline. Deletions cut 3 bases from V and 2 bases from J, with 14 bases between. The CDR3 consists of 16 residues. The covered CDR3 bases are TGCGCCAGCAGCCAGCAACTCAGGGGGGCCTACAATGAG. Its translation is CASSQQLRGAYNE. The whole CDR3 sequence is CASSQQLRGAYNEQFF.

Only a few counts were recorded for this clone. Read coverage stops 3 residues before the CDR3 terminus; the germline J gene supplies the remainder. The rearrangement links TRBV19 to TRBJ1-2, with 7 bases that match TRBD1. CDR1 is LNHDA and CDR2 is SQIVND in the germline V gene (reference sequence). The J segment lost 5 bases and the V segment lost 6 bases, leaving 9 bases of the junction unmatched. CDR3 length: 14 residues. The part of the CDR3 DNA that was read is TGTGCCAGTAGCTTGACAGGGCAGAGGTATGGC. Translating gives CASSLTGQRYG. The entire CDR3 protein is CASSLTGQRYGYTF.

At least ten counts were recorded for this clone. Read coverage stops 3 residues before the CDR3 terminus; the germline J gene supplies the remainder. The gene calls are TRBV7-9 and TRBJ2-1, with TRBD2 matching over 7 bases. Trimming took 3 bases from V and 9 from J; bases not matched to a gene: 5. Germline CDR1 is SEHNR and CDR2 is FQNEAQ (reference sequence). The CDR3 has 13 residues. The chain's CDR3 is CASSLGGTPEQFF. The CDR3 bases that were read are TGTGCCAGCAGCTTGGGGGGGACCCCTGAG.

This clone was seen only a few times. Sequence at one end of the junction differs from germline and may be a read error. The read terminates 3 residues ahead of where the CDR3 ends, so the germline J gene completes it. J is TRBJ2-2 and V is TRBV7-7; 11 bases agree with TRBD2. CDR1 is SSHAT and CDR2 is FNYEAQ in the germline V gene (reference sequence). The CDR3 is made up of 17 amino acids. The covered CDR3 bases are TGTGCTAGCAGCTCCCGGACTAGCGGGTTTAACACCGGGGAG. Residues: CASSSRTSGFNTGE. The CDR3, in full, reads CASSSRTSGFNTGELFF.

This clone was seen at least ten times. The DNA read from the CDR3 is TGTGCCATCAGTGCTGCGGCGGGAGAACTCTCCTACAATGAG. Amino acid sequence: CAISAAAGELSYNE. The whole CDR3 reads CAISAAAGELSYNEQFF. The rearrangement joins TRBV10-3 to TRBJ2-1; 7 bases align to TRBD2. From the germline J gene comes the end of the CDR3, since the read stops 3 residues before it. With V trimmed by 4 bases and J by 0 bases, 9 bases remained unmatched. The CDR3 loop spans 17 amino acids. The germline V gene has CDR1 ENHRY and CDR2 SYGVKD.

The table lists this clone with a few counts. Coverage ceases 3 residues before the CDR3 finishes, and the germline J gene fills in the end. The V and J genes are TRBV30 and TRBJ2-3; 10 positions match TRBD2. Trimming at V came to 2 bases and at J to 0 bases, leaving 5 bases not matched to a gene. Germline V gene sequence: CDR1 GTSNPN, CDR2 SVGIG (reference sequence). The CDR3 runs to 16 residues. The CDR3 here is CAWSRTSGTSTDTQYF. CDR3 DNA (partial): TGTGCCTGGAGTCGGACTAGCGGAACTAGCACAGATACG.

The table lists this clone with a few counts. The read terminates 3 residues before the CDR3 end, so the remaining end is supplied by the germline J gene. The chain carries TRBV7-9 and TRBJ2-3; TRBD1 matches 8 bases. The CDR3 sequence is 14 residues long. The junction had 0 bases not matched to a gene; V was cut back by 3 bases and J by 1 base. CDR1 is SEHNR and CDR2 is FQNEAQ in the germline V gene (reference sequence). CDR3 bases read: TGTGCCAGCAGCTTGGGACAGGGCACAGATACG. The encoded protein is CASSLGQGTDT. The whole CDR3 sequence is CASSLGQGTDTQYF. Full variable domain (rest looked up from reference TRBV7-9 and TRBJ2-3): DTGVSQNPRHKITKRGQNVTFRCDPISEHNRLYWYRQTLGQGPEFLTYFQNEAQLEKSRLLSDRFSAERPKGSFSTLEIQRTEQGDSAMYLCASSLGQGTDTQYFGPGTRLTVL.

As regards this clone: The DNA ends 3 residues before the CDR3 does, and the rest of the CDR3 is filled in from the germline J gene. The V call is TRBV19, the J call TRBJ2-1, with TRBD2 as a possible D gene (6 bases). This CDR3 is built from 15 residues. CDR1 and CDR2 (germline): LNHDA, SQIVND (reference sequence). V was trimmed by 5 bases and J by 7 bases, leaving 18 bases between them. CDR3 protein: CASSPFRDLRNEQFF. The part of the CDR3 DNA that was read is TGTGCCAGTAGTCCTTTCCGGGACTTGAGGAATGAG. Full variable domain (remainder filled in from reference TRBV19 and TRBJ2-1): DGGITQSPKYLFRKEGQNVTLSCEQNLNHDAMYWYRQDPGQGLRLIYYSQIVNDFQKGDIAEGYSVSREKKESFPLTVTSAQKNPTAFYLCASSPFRDLRNEQFFGPGTRLTVL.

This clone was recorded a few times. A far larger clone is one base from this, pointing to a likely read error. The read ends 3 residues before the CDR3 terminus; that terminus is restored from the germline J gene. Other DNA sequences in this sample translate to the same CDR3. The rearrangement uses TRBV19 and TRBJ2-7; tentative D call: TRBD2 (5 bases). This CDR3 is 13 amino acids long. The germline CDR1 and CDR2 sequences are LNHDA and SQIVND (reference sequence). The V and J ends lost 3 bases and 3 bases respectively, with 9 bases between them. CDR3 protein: CASSIPSGYEQYF. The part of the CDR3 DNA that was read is TGTGCCAGTAGTATCCCCAGCGGCTACGAG.

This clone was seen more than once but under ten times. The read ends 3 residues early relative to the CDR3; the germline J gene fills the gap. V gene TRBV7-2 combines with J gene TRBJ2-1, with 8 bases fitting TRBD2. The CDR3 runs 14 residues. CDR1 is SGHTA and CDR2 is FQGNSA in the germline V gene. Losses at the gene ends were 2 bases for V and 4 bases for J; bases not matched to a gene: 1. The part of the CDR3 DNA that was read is TGTGCCAGCAGCTTACCTAGCGGGTACAATGAG. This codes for CASSLPSGYNE. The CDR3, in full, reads CASSLPSGYNEQFF.

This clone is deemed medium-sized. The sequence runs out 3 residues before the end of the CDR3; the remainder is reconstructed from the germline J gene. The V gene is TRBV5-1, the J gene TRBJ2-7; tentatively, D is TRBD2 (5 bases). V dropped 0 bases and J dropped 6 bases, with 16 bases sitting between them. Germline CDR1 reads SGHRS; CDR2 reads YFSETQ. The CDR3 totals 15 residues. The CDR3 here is CASSLAAADWGEQYF. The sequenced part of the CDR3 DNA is TGCGCCAGCAGCTTGGCGGCGGCGGACTGGGGCGAG.